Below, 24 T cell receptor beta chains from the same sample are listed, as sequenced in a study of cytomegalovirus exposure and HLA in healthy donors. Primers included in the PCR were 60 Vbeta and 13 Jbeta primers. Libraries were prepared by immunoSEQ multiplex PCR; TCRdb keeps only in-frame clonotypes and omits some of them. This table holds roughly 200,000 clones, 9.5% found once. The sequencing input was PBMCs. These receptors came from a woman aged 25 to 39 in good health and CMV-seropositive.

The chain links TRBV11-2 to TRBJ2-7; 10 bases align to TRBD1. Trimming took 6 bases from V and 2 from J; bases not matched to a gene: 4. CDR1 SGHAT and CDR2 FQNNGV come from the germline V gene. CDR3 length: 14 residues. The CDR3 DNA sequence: TGTGCCAGCAGTACCGGGACAGGGGCCTACGAGCAGTACTTC. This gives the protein CASSTGTGAYEQYF.

The CDR3 loop is CAWTGLERNTIYF. The CDR3 region has the DNA TGTGCCTGGACAGGTTTGGAAAGAAACACCATATATTTT. The rearrangement links TRBV30 to TRBJ1-3; D not resolved. CDR1 and CDR2 from the germline V gene are GTSNPN and SVGIG (reference sequence). The CDR3 has 13 residues. The V end lost 4 bases, the J end lost 5 bases, and 12 bases lay between the germline ends.

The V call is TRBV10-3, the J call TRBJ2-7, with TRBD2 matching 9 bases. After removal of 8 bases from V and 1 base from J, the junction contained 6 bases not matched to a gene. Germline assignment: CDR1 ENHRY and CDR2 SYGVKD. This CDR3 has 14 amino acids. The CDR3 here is CAIGLAGDSYEQYF. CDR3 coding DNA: TGTGCCATCGGGTTAGCGGGGGATTCCTACGAGCAGTACTTC.

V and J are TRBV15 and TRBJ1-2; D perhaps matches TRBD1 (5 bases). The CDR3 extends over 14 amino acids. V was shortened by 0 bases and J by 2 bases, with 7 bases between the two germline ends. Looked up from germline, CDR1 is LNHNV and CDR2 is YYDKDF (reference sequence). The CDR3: CATSRDRTNYGYTF. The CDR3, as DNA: TGTGCCACCAGCAGAGATAGGACAAACTATGGCTACACCTTC.

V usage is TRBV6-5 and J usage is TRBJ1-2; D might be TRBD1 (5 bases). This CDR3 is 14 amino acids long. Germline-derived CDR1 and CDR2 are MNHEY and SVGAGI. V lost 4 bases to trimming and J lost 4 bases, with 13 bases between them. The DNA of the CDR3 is TGTGCCAGCAGTTTAGGTGGAAGGGGCTATGGCTACACCTTC. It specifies CASSLGGRGYGYTF.

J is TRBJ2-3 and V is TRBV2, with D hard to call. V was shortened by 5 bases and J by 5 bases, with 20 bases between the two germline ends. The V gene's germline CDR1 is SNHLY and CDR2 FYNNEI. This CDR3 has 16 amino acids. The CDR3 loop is CASSFSEPRAGDTQYF. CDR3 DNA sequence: TGTGCCAGCAGTTTTAGTGAGCCCCGAGCTGGAGATACGCAGTATTTT.

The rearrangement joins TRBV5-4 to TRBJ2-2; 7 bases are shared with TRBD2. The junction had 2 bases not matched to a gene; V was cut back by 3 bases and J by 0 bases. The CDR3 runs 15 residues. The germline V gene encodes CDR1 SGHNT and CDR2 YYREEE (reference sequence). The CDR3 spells CASSSGGSNTGELFF. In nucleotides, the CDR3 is TGTGCCAGCAGCTCGGGAGGATCGAACACCGGGGAGCTGTTTTTT.

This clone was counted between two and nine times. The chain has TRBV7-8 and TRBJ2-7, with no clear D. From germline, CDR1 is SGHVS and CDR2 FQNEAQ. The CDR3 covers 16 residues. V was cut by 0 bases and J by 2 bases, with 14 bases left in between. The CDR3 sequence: CASSLAEAVRTYEQYF. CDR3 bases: TGTGCCAGCAGCTTAGCAGAGGCAGTAAGGACCTACGAGCAGTACTTC.

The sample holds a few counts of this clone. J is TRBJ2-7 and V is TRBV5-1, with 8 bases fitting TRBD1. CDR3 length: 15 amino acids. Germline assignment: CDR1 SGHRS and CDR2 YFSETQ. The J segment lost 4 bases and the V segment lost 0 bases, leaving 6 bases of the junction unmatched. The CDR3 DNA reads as TGCGCCAGCAGCTTGGGCCAGGGGGCCTGGTACGAGCAGTACTTC. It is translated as CASSLGQGAWYEQYF.

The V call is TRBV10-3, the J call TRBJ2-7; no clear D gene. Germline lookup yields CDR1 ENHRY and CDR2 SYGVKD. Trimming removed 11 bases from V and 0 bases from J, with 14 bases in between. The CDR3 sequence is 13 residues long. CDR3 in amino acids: CAVRRATSYEQYF. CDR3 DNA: TGTGCCGTTCGGCGAGCGACCTCCTACGAGCAGTACTTC.

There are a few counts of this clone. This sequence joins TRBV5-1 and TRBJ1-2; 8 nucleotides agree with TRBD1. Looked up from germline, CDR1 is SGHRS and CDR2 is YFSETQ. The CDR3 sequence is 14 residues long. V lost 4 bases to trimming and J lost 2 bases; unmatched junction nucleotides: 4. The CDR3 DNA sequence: TGCGCCAGCAGCGGACAGGGCCTCAACTATGGCTACACCTTC. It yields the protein CASSGQGLNYGYTF.

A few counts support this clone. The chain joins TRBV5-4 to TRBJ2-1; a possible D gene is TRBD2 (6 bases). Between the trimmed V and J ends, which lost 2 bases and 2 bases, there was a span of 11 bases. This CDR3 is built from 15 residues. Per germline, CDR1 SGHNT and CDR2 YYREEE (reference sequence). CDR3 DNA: TGTGCCAGCAGCTTTGGAGGGAGTCCCTACAATGAGCAGTTCTTC. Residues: CASSFGGSPYNEQFF.

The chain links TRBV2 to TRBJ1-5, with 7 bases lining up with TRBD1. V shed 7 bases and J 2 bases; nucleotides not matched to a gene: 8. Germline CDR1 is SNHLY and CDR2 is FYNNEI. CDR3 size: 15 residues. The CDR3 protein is CASTQGDPGNQPQHF. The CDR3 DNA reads TGTGCCAGCACCCAGGGGGACCCGGGCAATCAGCCCCAGCATTTT.

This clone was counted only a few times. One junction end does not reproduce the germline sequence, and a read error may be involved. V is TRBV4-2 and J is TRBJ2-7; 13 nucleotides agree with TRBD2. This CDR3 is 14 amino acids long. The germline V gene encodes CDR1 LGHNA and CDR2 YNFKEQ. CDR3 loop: CVSSPGLAGVKQYF. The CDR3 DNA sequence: TGTGTCAGCAGCCCAGGACTAGCGGGAGTTAAGCAGTACTTC.

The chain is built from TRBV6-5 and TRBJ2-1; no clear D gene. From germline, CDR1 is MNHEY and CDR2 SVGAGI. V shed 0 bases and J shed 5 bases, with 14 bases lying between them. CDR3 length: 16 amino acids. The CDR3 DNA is TGTGCCAGCAGTTACTCGAGCCCAAATCCAAACAATGAGCAGTTCTTC. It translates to CASSYSSPNPNNEQFF.

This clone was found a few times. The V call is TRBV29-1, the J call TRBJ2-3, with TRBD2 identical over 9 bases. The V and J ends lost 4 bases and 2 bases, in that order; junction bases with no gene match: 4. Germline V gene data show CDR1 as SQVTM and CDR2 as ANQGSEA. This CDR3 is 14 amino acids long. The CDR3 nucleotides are TGCAGCGTTGCACTAGCGGGCTACACAGATACGCAGTATTTT. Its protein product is CSVALAGYTDTQYF.

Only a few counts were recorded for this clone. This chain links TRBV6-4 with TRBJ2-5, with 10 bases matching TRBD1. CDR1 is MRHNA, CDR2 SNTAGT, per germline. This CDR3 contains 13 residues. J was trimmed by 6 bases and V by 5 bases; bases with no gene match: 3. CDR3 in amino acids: CASSRDRGQTQYF. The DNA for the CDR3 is TGTGCCAGCAGTAGGGACAGGGGTCAGACCCAGTACTTC.

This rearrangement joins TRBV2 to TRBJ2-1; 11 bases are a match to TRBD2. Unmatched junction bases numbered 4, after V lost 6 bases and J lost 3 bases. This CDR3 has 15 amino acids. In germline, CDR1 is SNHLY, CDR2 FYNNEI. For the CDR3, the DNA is TGTGCCAGCAGAGCCACTAGCGGGAGCTACAATGAGCAGTTCTTC. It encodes CASRATSGSYNEQFF.

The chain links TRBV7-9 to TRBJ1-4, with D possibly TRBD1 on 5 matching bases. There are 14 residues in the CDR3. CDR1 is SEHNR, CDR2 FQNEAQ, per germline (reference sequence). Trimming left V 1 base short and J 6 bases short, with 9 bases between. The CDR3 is CASSLGRGYEKLFF. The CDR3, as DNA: TGTGCCAGCAGCTTAGGGAGGGGATATGAAAAACTGTTTTTT.

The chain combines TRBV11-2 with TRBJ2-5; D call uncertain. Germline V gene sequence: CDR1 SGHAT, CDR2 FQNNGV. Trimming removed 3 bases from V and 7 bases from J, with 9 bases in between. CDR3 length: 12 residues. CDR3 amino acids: CASSFPDGTQYF. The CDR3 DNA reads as TGTGCCAGCAGCTTCCCAGATGGGACCCAGTACTTC. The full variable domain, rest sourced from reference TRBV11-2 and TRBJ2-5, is EAGVAQSPRYKIIEKRQSVAFWCNPISGHATLYWYQQILGQGPKLLIQFQNNGVVDDSQLPKDRFSAERLKGVDSTLKIQPAKLEDSAVYLCASSFPDGTQYFGPGTRLLVL.

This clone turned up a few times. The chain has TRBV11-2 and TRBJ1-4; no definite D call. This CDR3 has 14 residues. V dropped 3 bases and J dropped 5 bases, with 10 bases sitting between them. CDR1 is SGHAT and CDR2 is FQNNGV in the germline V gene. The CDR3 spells CASSFNHNNEKLFF. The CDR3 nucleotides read TGTGCCAGCAGCTTTAATCACAACAATGAAAAACTGTTTTTT.

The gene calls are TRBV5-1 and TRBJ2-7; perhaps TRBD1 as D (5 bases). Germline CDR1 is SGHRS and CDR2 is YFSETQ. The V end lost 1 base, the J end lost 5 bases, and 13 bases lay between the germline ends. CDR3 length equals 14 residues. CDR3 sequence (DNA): TGCGCCAGCAGCTTGAGACAGTTTCGGCACGAGCAGTACTTC. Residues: CASSLRQFRHEQYF. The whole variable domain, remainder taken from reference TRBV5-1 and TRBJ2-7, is KAGVTQTPRYLIKTRGQQVTLSCSPISGHRSVSWYQQTPGQGLQFLFEYFSETQRNKGNFPGRFSGRQFSNSRSEMNVSTLELGDSALYLCASSLRQFRHEQYFGPGTRLTVT.

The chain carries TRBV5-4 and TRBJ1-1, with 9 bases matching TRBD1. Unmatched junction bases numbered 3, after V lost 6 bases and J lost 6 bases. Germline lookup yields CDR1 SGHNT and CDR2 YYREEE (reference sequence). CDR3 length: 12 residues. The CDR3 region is CASTQGASEAFF. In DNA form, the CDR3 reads TGTGCCAGCACACAGGGGGCGTCTGAAGCTTTCTTT.

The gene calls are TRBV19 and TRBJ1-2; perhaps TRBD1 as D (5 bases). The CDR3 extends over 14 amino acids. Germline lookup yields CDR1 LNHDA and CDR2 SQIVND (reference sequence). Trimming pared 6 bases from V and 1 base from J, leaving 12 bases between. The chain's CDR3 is CASSLRGDNYGYTF. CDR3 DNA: TGTGCCAGTAGCCTCCGGGGGGATAACTATGGCTACACCTTC.